These T cell receptor beta chains were read from a single sample in a study of T cell repertoires in cytomegalovirus infection. Their cognate antigens are unknown. In TCRdb, the reads were re-called with MiXCR into one record per CDR3 protein. The sample holds about 830,000 distinct CDR3 sequences, less than 35% seen once. Sequencing was performed on cultured CD8+ T cells from PBMCs, taken from culture after CMV antigen stimulation. Source of these receptors: a human donor in good health (CMV status not recorded). Some clones in this sample may be carry-over from other donors' samples. CDR3s include the opening cysteine and the closing phenylalanine or tryptophan. Fields, in order: clone size, CDR3 length, J gene, D gene, V gene, CDR3 DNA, CDR3 protein. D genes are given only for firm matches. Clone size, where shown, is once, few, many, or a class for clones that have expanded.

few 15 TRBJ2-7 - TRBV5-4 TGTGCCAGCGGAGATTCGGGGGGCGTCGCCTACGAGCAGTACTTC CASGDSGGVAYEQYF
- 16 TRBJ1-2 TRBD1 TRBV12-3/TRBV12-4 TGTGCCAGCAGTTTAAGGGCCGGGACAGAGGTCTATGGCTACACCTTC CASSLRAGTEVYGYTF
many 16 TRBJ1-5 - TRBV7-8 TGTGCCAGCAGCCCCGGGGGCTTTTATAGCAATCAGCCCCAGCATTTT CASSPGGFYSNQPQHF
many 16 TRBJ2-1 TRBD1 TRBV24-1 TGTGCCACCAGTGGCTCGGGACAGGGATTCGGCAATGAGCAGTTCTTC CATSGSGQGFGNEQFF
many 11 TRBJ2-2 - TRBV25-1 TGTGCCAGCAGCGTTTCCGGGGAGCTGTTTTTT CASSVSGELFF
few 16 TRBJ1-1 TRBD1 TRBV20-1 TGCAGTGCTAGAGTCCCACGGAATAGAGGGGGCGTTGAAGCTTTCTTT CSARVPRNRGGVEAFF
- 16 TRBJ2-5 - TRBV4-1 TGCGCCAGCAGCCAGAGGCGAGGAAAGACACAAGAGACCCAGTACTTC CASSQRRGKTQETQYF
- 16 TRBJ2-5 TRBD2 TRBV2 TGTGCCAGCAGTGAGTGGACTAGCGGGGAACAAGAGACCCAGTACTTC CASSEWTSGEQETQYF
few 15 TRBJ2-1 - TRBV4-1 TGCGCCAGCAGCGTCGGGCCCGGGGAATCCAATGAGCAGTTCTTC CASSVGPGESNEQFF
few 16 TRBJ2-5 TRBD1 TRBV4-3 TGCGCCAGCAGCCAATCCCCCCAGGGGGTTATGGAGACCCAGTACTTC CASSQSPQGVMETQYF
few 16 TRBJ2-5 - TRBV2 TGTGCCAGCAGTGACGCTGGGCGGGGCAGGGGAGAGACCCAGTACTTC CASSDAGRGRGETQYF
once 13 TRBJ2-7 - TRBV4-1 TGTGCCAACAGCCAAGTGGGTAACTACGAGCAGTACTTC CANSQVGNYEQYF
- 13 TRBJ1-1 - TRBV15 TGTGCCACCAGCAGAAATGGGTACACTGAAGCTTTCTTT CATSRNGYTEAFF